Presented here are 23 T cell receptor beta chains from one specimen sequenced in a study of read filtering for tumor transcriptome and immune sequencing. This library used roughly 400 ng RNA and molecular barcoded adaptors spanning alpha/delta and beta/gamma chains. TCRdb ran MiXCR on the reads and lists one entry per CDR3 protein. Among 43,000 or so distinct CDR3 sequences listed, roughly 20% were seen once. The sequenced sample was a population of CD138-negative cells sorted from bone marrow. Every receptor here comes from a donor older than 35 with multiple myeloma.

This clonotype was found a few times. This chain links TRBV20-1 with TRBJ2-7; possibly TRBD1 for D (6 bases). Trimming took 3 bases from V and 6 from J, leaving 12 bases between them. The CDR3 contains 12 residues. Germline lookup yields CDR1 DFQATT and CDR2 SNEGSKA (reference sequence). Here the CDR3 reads CSASFEGVEQYF. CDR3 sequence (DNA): TGCAGTGCTAGTTTCGAGGGGGTCGAGCAGTACTTC.

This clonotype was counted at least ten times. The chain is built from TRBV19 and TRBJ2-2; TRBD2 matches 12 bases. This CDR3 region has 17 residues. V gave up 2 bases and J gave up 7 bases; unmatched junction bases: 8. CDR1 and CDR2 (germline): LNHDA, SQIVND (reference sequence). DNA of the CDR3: TGTGCCAGTAGTATATGGCTAGCGGGAGGGCTGAGCGGGGAGCTGTTTTTT. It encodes CASSIWLAGGLSGELFF.

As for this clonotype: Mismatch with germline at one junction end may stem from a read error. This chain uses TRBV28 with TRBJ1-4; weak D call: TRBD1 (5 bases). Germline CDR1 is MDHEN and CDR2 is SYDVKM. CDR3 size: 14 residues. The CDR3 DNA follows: TGCGCCAGCAGTGCTCCGGGCAGGGAGGGAAAACTGTTTTTT. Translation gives CASSAPGREGKLFF. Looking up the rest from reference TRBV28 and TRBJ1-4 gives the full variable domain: DVKVTQSSRYLVKRTGEKVFLECVQDMDHENMFWYRQDPGLGLRLIYFSYDVKMKEKGDIPEGYSVSREKKERFSLILESASTNQTSMYLCASSAPGREGKLFFGSGTQLSVL.

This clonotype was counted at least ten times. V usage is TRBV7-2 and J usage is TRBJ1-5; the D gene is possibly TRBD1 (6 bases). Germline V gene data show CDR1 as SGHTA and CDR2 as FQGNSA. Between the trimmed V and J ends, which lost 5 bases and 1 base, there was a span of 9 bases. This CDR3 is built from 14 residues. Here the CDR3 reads CASSLRGSNQPQHF. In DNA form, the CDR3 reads TGTGCCAGCAGCCTCAGGGGAAGCAATCAGCCCCAGCATTTT.

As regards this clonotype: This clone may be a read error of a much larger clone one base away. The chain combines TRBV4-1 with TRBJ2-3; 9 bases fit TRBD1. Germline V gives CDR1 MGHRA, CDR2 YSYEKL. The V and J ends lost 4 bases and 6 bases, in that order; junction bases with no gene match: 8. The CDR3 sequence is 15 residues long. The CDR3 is CASSRDGQGKDTQYF. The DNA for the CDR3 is TGCGCCAGCAGCCGTGACGGACAGGGGAAGGATACGCAGTATTTT.

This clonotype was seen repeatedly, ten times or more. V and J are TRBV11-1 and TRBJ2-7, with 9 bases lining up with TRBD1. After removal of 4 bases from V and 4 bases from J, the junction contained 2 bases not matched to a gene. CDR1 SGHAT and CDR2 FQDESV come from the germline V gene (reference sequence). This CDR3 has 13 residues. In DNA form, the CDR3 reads TGTGCCAGCAGCTCGACAGGGGGGTACGAGCAGTACTTC. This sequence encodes CASSSTGGYEQYF.

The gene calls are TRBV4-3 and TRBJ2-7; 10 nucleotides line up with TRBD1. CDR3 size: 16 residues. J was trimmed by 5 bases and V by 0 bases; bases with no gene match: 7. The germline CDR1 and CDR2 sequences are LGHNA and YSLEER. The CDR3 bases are TGCGCCAGCAGCCAAGACCCGGGACAGGGGAGCGACGAGCAGTACTTC. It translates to CASSQDPGQGSDEQYF.

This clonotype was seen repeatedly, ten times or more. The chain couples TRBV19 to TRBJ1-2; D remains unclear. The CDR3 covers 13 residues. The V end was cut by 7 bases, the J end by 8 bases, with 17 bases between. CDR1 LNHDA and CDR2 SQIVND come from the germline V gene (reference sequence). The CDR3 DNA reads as TGTGCCAGTATTCCTGGGGATATGACGGGCTACACCTTC. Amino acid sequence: CASIPGDMTGYTF.

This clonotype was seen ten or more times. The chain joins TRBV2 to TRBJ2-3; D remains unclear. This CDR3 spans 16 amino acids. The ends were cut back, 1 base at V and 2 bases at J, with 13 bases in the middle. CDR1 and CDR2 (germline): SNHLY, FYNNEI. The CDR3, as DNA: TGTGCCAGCAGTGAAGGACTCTGGCCAGACACAGATACGCAGTATTTT. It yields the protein CASSEGLWPDTDTQYF.

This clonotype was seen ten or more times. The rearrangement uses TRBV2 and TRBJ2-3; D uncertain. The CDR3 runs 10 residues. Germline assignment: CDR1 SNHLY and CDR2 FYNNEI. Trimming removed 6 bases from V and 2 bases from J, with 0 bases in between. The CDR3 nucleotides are TGTGCCAGCAGCACAGATACGCAGTATTTT. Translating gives CASSTDTQYF.

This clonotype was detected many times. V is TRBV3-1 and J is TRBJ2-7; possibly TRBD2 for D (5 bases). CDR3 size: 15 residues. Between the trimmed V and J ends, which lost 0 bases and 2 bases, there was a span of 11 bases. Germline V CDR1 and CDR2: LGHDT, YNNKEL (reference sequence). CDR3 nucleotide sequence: TGTGCCAGCAGCCAAGATCCGGGGTTCCCCTACGAGCAGTACTTC. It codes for CASSQDPGFPYEQYF.

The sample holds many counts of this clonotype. DNA of the CDR3: TGCAGCGTTGAATTGGCAGCTAATCAGCCCCAGCATTTT. Translation gives CSVELAANQPQHF. This rearrangement joins TRBV29-1 to TRBJ1-5; no definite D call. The germline V and J ends were trimmed by 2 bases and 4 bases, with 9 bases remaining between them. The CDR3 spans 13 residues. Looked up from germline, CDR1 is SQVTM and CDR2 is ANQGSEA.

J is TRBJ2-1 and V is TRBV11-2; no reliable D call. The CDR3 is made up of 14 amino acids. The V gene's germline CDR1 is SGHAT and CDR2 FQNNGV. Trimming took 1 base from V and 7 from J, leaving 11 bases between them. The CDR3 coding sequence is TGTGCCAGCAGCTTAGTGGGAAGACAAAATGAGCAGTTCTTC. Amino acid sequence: CASSLVGRQNEQFF.

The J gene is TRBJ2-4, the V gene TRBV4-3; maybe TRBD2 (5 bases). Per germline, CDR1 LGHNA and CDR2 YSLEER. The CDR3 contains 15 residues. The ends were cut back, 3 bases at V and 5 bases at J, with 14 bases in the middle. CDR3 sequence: CASSQSPDSQNIQYF. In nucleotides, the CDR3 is TGCGCCAGCAGCCAGAGCCCGGACTCCCAAAACATTCAGTACTTC.

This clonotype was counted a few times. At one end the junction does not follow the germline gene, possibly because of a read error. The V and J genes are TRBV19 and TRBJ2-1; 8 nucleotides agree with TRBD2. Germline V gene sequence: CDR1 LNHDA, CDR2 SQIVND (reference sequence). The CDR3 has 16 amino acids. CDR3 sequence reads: CASSISSGVPYNDQFF. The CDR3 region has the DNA TGTGCCAGTAGTATAAGTAGCGGGGTACCCTACAATGATCAGTTCTTC.

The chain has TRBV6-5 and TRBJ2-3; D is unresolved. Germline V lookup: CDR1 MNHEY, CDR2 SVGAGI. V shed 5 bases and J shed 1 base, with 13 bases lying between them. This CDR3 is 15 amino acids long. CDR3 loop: CASSHHRAGTDTQYF. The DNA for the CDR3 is TGTGCCAGCAGTCACCACCGGGCTGGCACAGATACGCAGTATTTT.

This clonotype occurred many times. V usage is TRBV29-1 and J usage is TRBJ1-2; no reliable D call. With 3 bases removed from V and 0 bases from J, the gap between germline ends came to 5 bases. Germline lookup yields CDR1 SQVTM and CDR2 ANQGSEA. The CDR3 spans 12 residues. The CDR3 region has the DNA TGCAGCGTTGACGGACCTAACTATGGCTACACCTTC. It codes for CSVDGPNYGYTF.

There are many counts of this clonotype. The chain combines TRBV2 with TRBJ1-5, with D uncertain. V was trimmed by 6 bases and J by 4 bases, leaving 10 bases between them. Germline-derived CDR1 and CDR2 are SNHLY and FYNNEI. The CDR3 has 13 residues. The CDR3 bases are TGTGCCAGCAGCAACTCACTTAATCAGCCCCAGCATTTT. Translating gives CASSNSLNQPQHF.

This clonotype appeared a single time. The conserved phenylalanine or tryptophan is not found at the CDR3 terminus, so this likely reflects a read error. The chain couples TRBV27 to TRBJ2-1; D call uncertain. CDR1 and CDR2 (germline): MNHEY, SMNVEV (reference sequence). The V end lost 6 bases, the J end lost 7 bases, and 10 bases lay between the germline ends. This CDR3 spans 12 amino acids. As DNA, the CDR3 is TGTGCCAGCAGAAAACTCCTAAATGAGCAGTTCCTC. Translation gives CASRKLLNEQFL.

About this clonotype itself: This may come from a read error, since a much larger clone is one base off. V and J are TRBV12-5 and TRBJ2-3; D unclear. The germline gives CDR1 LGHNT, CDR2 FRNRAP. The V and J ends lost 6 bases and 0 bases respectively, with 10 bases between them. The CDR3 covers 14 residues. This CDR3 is CASGKRLSTDTQYF. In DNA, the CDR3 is TGTGCTAGTGGCAAGAGGCTTAGCACAGATACGCAGTATTTT.

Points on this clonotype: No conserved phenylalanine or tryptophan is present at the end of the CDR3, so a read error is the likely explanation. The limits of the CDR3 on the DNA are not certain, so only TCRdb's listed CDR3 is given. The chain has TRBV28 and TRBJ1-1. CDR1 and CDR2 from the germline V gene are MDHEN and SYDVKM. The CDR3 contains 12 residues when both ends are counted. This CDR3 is CASKLPDTEASL.

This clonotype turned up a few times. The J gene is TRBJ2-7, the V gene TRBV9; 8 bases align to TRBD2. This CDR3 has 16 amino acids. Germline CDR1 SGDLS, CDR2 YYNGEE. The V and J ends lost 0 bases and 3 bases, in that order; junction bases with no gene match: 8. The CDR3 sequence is CASSVGSSGSGYEQYF. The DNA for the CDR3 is TGTGCCAGCAGCGTAGGATCAAGCGGGAGCGGCTACGAGCAGTACTTC.

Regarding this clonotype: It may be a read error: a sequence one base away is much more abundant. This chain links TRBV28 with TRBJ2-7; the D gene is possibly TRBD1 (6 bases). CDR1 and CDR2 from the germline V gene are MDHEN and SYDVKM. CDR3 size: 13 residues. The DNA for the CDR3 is TGTGCCAGCAGCAGCGGACAGACCTACGAGCTGTACTTC. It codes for CASSSGQTYELYF. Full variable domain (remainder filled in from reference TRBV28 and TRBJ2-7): DVKVTQSSRYLVKRTGEKVFLECVQDMDHENMFWYRQDPGLGLRLIYFSYDVKMKEKGDIPEGYSVSREKKERFSLILESASTNQTSMYLCASSSGQTYELYFGPGTRLTVT.